The present entry profiles one T cell receptor (beta chain) with its context. This sample was taken from a study of blood T cell repertoires in COVID-19. CDR1 and CDR2 from the germline V gene are SNHLY and FYNNEI. V dropped 4 bases and J dropped 5 bases, with 8 bases sitting between them. The CDR3 is 12 residues long. Assay used: immunoSEQ multiplex PCR; TCRdb lists only in-frame clones, some missing. Of 250,000 to 350,000 clones in the sample, roughly 86% are singletons; the top ten hold 7.8%. This TCR was recovered from a woman in her fifties or sixties who had recovered from COVID-19. Sequencing was done on a sample of peripheral blood. The V call is TRBV2, the J call TRBJ1-1; D not resolved. The CDR3 DNA is TGTGCCAGCAGTGGGGCGGGAACTGAAGCTTTCTTT. This encodes CASSGAGTEAFF.